The 24 T cell receptor beta chains in this list originate from one sample, sequenced in a study of T cell clonotyping in hematopoietic cell transplantation. This table comes from immunoSEQ multiplex PCR, and its TCRdb copy is limited to in-frame clones, with some not included. The table records approximately 8,400 clones, about 69% of them present only once. Material: peripheral blood mononuclear cells, obtained 100 days after allogeneic stem cell transplant. The receptors were sampled from a male patient in his sixties or seventies who had an allogeneic stem cell transplant from an unrelated donor, so the T cells may come from the graft donor. Some clones in this sample may be carry-over from other donors' samples.

This clone is labeled large. V usage is TRBV11-3 and J usage is TRBJ1-1; perhaps TRBD1 as D (5 bases). The CDR3 runs to 14 residues. V lost 5 bases and J 4 bases, leaving 14 bases between the germline ends. Germline V gene lookup returns CDR1 SGHNT and CDR2 YENEEA. For the CDR3, the DNA is TGTGCCAGCAGCCGGGGGAGCGGGGGCACTGAAGCTTTCTTT. This translates into CASSRGSGGTEAFF.

The V call is TRBV5-6, the J call TRBJ1-6; 10 nucleotides line up with TRBD1. This CDR3 comprises 14 residues. V shed 4 bases, J shed 10 bases, and the junction held 5 bases outside the gene matches. Per the germline V gene, CDR1 is SGHDT and CDR2 is YYEEEE. CDR3 amino acids: CASSRDRGGSPLHF. The CDR3 DNA reads as TGTGCCAGCAGCAGGGACAGGGGAGGGTCACCCCTCCACTTT.

This sequence joins TRBV27 and TRBJ1-1; D may be TRBD1 (6 bases). Trimming took off 4 bases at V and 2 bases at J, with 11 bases between the two ends. Germline V gene lookup returns CDR1 MNHEY and CDR2 SMNVEV (reference sequence). This CDR3 spans 14 amino acids. In DNA form, the CDR3 reads TGTGCCAGCAGTTCCCACAGGGATAACACTGAAGCTTTCTTT. Amino acid sequence: CASSSHRDNTEAFF.

The J gene is TRBJ2-4, the V gene TRBV4-1; the D gene is possibly TRBD2 (6 bases). The germline V gene encodes CDR1 MGHRA and CDR2 YSYEKL. The CDR3 is made up of 15 amino acids. The V end lost 3 bases, the J end lost 8 bases, and 17 bases lay between the germline ends. CDR3 sequence reads: CASSQRSDGGDIQYF. The CDR3 nucleotides are TGCGCCAGCAGCCAGAGGTCGGACGGGGGTGACATTCAGTACTTC.

This chain connects TRBV5-6 to TRBJ1-4; unclear D gene. Germline V gives CDR1 SGHDT, CDR2 YYEEEE. This CDR3 is 15 amino acids long. V was trimmed by 0 bases and J by 2 bases, leaving 8 bases between them. CDR3 region: CASSLGGGTNEKLFF. CDR3 coding DNA: TGTGCCAGCAGCTTGGGCGGAGGGACTAATGAAAAACTGTTTTTT.

This chain links TRBV5-8 with TRBJ1-2, with a possible D match to TRBD1 (5 bases). Germline lookup yields CDR1 SGHTS and CDR2 YDEGEE. The ends were cut back, 5 bases at V and 7 bases at J, with 12 bases in the middle. The length of the CDR3 is 12 residues. The CDR3 loop reads CASRFQTAGYTF. Written as DNA, the CDR3 is TGTGCCAGCAGGTTCCAGACAGCTGGCTACACCTTC.

In DNA, the CDR3 is TGTGCCAGCAGCTTCGACAGGACTCAGCCCCAGCATTTT. Protein product: CASSFDRTQPQHF. V usage is TRBV6-1 and J usage is TRBJ1-5; tentatively, D is TRBD1 (6 bases). Trimming removed 6 bases from V and 6 bases from J, with 12 bases in between. The CDR3 runs to 13 residues. The V gene's germline CDR1 is MNHNS and CDR2 SASEGT.

CDR3 protein: CASSYPSSNQPQHF. The CDR3 DNA follows: TGTGCCAGCAGTTACCCGAGTAGCAATCAGCCCCAGCATTTT. The rearrangement uses TRBV6-6 and TRBJ1-5; no definite D call. Germline V gene sequence: CDR1 MNHNY, CDR2 SVGAGI (reference sequence). This CDR3 has 14 amino acids. The germline V and J ends were trimmed by 2 bases and 0 bases, with 5 bases remaining between them.

By proportion, this clone is medium-sized. The chain employs TRBV5-6 and TRBJ2-3, with 7 positions matching TRBD1. The J segment lost 4 bases and the V segment lost 1 base, leaving 3 bases of the junction unmatched. CDR1 is SGHDT, CDR2 YYEEEE, per germline. There are 14 residues in the CDR3. For the CDR3, the DNA is TGTGCCAGCAGCTTGACAGGGGAACCAGATACGCAGTATTTT. The encoded protein is CASSLTGEPDTQYF.

The chain joins TRBV5-1 to TRBJ1-2; D is unclear. This CDR3 has 12 residues. Trimming cost V 0 bases and J 1 base, with 1 base left between them. Germline V gives CDR1 SGHRS, CDR2 YFSETQ. This chain's CDR3 is CASSLGNYGYTF. CDR3 coding DNA: TGCGCCAGCAGCTTGGGTAACTATGGCTACACCTTC. The full variable domain, with the rest looked up from reference TRBV5-1 and TRBJ1-2, is KAGVTQTPRYLIKTRGQQVTLSCSPISGHRSVSWYQQTPGQGLQFLFEYFSETQRNKGNFPGRFSGRQFSNSRSEMNVSTLELGDSALYLCASSLGNYGYTFGSGTRLTVV.

This clone appeared once. The rearrangement joins TRBV2 to TRBJ1-1, with TRBD1 as a possible D gene (5 bases). V lost 4 bases to trimming and J lost 1 base, with 7 bases between them. Germline V gene data show CDR1 as SNHLY and CDR2 as FYNNEI. The CDR3 runs 13 residues. CDR3 nucleotide sequence: TGTGCCAGCAGTGGCCAGGGGAACACTGAAGCTTTCTTT. Encoded protein: CASSGQGNTEAFF.

The chain combines TRBV5-4 with TRBJ2-7; D ambiguous. From germline, CDR1 is SGHNT and CDR2 YYREEE (reference sequence). Trimming removed 2 bases from V and 3 bases from J, with 18 bases in between. This CDR3 is built from 16 residues. The chain's CDR3 is CASSLDPAATGYEQYF. The CDR3 DNA sequence: TGTGCCAGCAGCTTAGACCCGGCGGCGACGGGCTACGAGCAGTACTTC.

The V gene is TRBV7-2, the J gene TRBJ2-5, with TRBD2 matching 7 bases. The junction had 5 bases not matched to a gene; V was cut back by 5 bases and J by 5 bases. CDR3 size: 13 residues. Germline loops: CDR1 SGHTA, CDR2 FQGNSA. The CDR3 DNA reads as TGTGCCAGCAGCGCAGGGCGGGAGGAGACCCAGTACTTC. Protein product: CASSAGREETQYF.

The chain has TRBV2 and TRBJ1-5; tentatively, D is TRBD1 (5 bases). The germline V gene encodes CDR1 SNHLY and CDR2 FYNNEI. V was cut by 4 bases and J by 4 bases, with 5 bases left in between. This CDR3 has 12 amino acids. CDR3 in amino acids: CASSGGNQPQHF. CDR3 DNA: TGTGCCAGCAGTGGGGGGAATCAGCCCCAGCATTTT.

The gene calls are TRBV18 and TRBJ2-3; D is uncertain. The CDR3 consists of 15 residues. V gave up 0 bases and J gave up 1 base, with 8 bases separating them. Germline V gene sequence: CDR1 KGHSH, CDR2 LQKENI. CDR3 loop: CASSPPNVRTDTQYF. The CDR3 DNA reads as TGTGCCAGCTCACCACCTAATGTCCGCACAGATACGCAGTATTTT.

The V and J genes are TRBV7-9 and TRBJ1-2, with 9 bases fitting TRBD1. The junction had 4 bases not matched to a gene; V was cut back by 5 bases and J by 3 bases. Germline-derived CDR1 and CDR2 are SEHNR and FQNEAQ (reference sequence). This CDR3 comprises 14 residues. The CDR3 loop reads CASSAGDRDYGYTF. CDR3 sequence (DNA): TGTGCCAGCAGCGCCGGGGACAGGGACTATGGCTACACCTTC.

The V and J genes are TRBV6-6 and TRBJ2-1; 14 bases fit TRBD2. Germline V gives CDR1 MNHNY, CDR2 SVGAGI (reference sequence). This CDR3 comprises 15 residues. Trimming took 7 bases from V and 10 from J; bases not matched to a gene: 9. The CDR3: CASTSTSGGAKEQFF. DNA for the CDR3: TGTGCCAGCACCTCGACTAGCGGGGGGGCTAAGGAGCAGTTCTTC.

This sequence joins TRBV19 and TRBJ1-2, with D perhaps TRBD1 (5 bases). CDR1 LNHDA and CDR2 SQIVND come from the germline V gene (reference sequence). The germline V and J ends were trimmed by 3 bases and 5 bases, with 19 bases remaining between them. The CDR3 runs to 16 residues. The CDR3 DNA reads as TGTGCCAGTAGTATGCCCCCCCAGGGACCGGGGTATGGCTACACCTTC. Its translation: CASSMPPQGPGYGYTF.

This chain uses TRBV27 with TRBJ2-7; 7 bases line up with TRBD1. The V gene end was trimmed by 5 bases and the J gene end by 3 bases; junction bases not matched to a gene: 16. The CDR3 sequence is 17 residues long. Looked up from germline, CDR1 is MNHEY and CDR2 is SMNVEV (reference sequence). The CDR3 nucleotides read TGTGCCAGCAGTGGATCCTCCCGGGACAGACGAATCTACGAGCAGTACTTC. Its protein product is CASSGSSRDRRIYEQYF.

This sequence joins TRBV11-3 and TRBJ2-2; TRBD2 might be the D (6 bases). The CDR3 has 16 residues. Germline lookup yields CDR1 SGHNT and CDR2 YENEEA. Trimming took 5 bases from V and 4 from J, leaving 17 bases between them. The DNA of the CDR3 is TGTGCCAGCAGCCTAGGCGGGACTCGCTTCACCGGGGAGCTGTTTTTT. Amino acids: CASSLGGTRFTGELFF.

The chain combines TRBV5-1 with TRBJ1-1, with D unclear. Trimming took off 1 base at V and 2 bases at J, with 6 bases between the two ends. CDR3 length: 13 residues. CDR1 is SGHRS, CDR2 YFSETQ, per germline. CDR3 protein: CASSLRVNTEAFF. The CDR3 nucleotides read TGCGCCAGCAGCTTGAGAGTAAACACTGAAGCTTTCTTT.

The chain combines TRBV28 with TRBJ1-5, with no clear D. The CDR3 is made up of 15 amino acids. CDR1 is MDHEN and CDR2 is SYDVKM in the germline V gene. The ends were cut back, 5 bases at V and 7 bases at J, with 18 bases in the middle. CDR3 protein: CASSPSVSTGQPQHF. CDR3 nucleotides: TGTGCCAGCAGTCCCTCAGTCTCGACCGGGCAGCCCCAGCATTTT.

The V and J genes are TRBV5-1 and TRBJ1-6, with 7 bases matching TRBD1. V was pared by 3 bases and J by 10 bases, with 7 bases of the junction left unmatched. This CDR3 region has 14 residues. The V gene's germline CDR1 is SGHRS and CDR2 YFSETQ. The CDR3 sequence: CASSSGQGVSPLHF. DNA of the CDR3: TGCGCCAGCAGCTCCGGTCAGGGGGTCTCACCCCTCCACTTT.

This clone was recorded only once. The chain recombines TRBV5-1 with TRBJ1-3; D might be TRBD1 (5 bases). Germline-derived CDR1 and CDR2 are SGHRS and YFSETQ. The V end was cut by 1 base, the J end by 0 bases, with 11 bases between. The CDR3 length is 16 residues. CDR3 coding DNA: TGCGCCAGCAGCTTGCGGGGGTCCCTCTCTGGAAACACCATATATTTT. It yields the protein CASSLRGSLSGNTIYF.